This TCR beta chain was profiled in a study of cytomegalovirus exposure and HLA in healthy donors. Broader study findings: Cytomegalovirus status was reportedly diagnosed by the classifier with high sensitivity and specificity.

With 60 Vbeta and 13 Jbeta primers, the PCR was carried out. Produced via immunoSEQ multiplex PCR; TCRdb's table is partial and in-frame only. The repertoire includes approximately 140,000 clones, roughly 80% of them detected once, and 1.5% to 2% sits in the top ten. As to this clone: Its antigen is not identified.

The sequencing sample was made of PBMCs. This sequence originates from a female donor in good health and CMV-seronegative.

The CDR3 nucleotides read TGTGCCAGTAGTACTAGACTGGGACAGTGGGAACTAGGAAACACCATATATTTT. Encoded protein: CASSTRLGQWELGNTIYF. The chain employs TRBV19 and TRBJ1-3; 7 bases map to TRBD1. This CDR3 contains 18 residues. The V gene end was trimmed by 4 bases and the J gene end by 4 bases; junction bases not matched to a gene: 16. Germline V gene lookup returns CDR1 LNHDA and CDR2 SQIVND (reference sequence).